This entry concerns a single T cell receptor beta chain. This entry is derived from a study of blood T cell repertoires in COVID-19. Residents of 24 US areas, aged about 18 to 89 years, made up the participants. In assigning cohorts, the study relied on participant-reported clinical history. Two negative PCRs, clearance, or symptom resolution characterized the recovered Cohort 3 donors. This CDR3 spans 18 amino acids. In the original processing: It was from reference gene primer amplification that nucleated cell counts were estimated. Libraries were prepared by immunoSEQ multiplex PCR; TCRdb keeps only in-frame clonotypes and omits some of them. The DNA was the basis for D and trimming; V, J and clone size are from that table. This table holds roughly 220,000 clones, about 80% found once.

The receptor was derived from a man aged 40-55 years who had recovered from COVID-19. Material: PBMCs or T cells enriched from blood (not recorded which). V usage is TRBV21-1 and J usage is TRBJ2-6; the D call in the table, TRBD1, was not verified against the DNA. TRBV21-1 has pseudogene status. The CDR3 DNA reads TGTGCCAGCAGCGTTTACTGGGGACAGAGCTCTGGGGCCAACGTCCTGACTTTC. It is translated as CASSVYWGQSSGANVLTF.